Listed here are 22 T cell receptor beta chains from one sample, sequenced in a study of shared clonotypes between healthy human individuals. Data came from immunoSEQ multiplex PCR; TCRdb stores just in-frame clones and leaves some out. The data hold 730,000 or so clones, with about 78% observed a single time. The sequenced material came from memory CD4+ T cells sorted from blood. Subset given: CD45RA-negative fraction. Receptors were obtained from a woman aged 25 to 39 in good health.

This clone was recorded at least ten times. The chain recombines TRBV7-2 with TRBJ2-1, with D hard to call. The germline gives CDR1 SGHTA, CDR2 FQGNSA. Trimming took 5 bases from V and 0 from J, leaving 8 bases between them. The CDR3 extends over 14 amino acids. CDR3 sequence: CASSPPFSYNEQFF. The CDR3 DNA follows: TGTGCCAGCAGCCCGCCGTTCTCCTACAATGAGCAGTTCTTC.

This chain uses TRBV27 with TRBJ1-1; D gene ambiguous. CDR1 and CDR2 (germline): MNHEY, SMNVEV (reference sequence). V was pared by 4 bases and J by 4 bases, with 13 bases between. The CDR3 is made up of 14 amino acids. The CDR3 nucleotides are TGTGCCAGCAGTTCTCCTGGTCTGAGCACTGAAGCTTTCTTT. This gives the protein CASSSPGLSTEAFF.

The rearrangement links TRBV5-4 to TRBJ2-7, with D perhaps matching TRBD1 (6 bases). V shed 4 bases and J shed 3 bases, with 17 bases lying between them. There are 15 residues in the CDR3. Looked up from germline, CDR1 is SGHNT and CDR2 is YYREEE (reference sequence). The CDR3 sequence is CASSDGMGAGYEQYF. The CDR3 bases are TGTGCCAGCAGCGACGGGATGGGGGCAGGCTACGAGCAGTACTTC.

In nucleotides, the CDR3 is TGTGCCATTAAACAGGGCCTGAACACTGAAGCTTTCTTT. Amino acids: CAIKQGLNTEAFF. The chain recombines TRBV21-1 with TRBJ1-1; the D call in the table, TRBD1, was not verified against the DNA. TRBV21-1 represents a pseudogene. This CDR3 region has 13 residues.

CDR3 in DNA: TGCGCCAGCAGCGTCAGTGGGACATTCGCGGATACGCAGTATTTT. As protein: CASSVSGTFADTQYF. The chain has TRBV5-1 and TRBJ2-3; tentatively, D is TRBD1 (6 bases). This CDR3 spans 15 amino acids. Trimming removed 4 bases at V and 6 bases at J, with 18 bases between. Germline assignment: CDR1 SGHRS and CDR2 YFSETQ.

This clone was observed a handful of times. The V and J genes are TRBV6-5 and TRBJ2-7; possible D gene TRBD1, 6 bases. Germline loops: CDR1 MNHEY, CDR2 SVGAGI. The CDR3 totals 13 residues. V was clipped by 5 bases and J by 6 bases, with 14 bases between them. In nucleotides, the CDR3 is TGTGCCAGCAGTCAACGGACAGTCGGCGAGCAGTACTTC. It is translated as CASSQRTVGEQYF.

The chain has TRBV28 and TRBJ1-3, with D uncertain. Looked up from germline, CDR1 is MDHEN and CDR2 is SYDVKM. Trimming took off 8 bases at V and 0 bases at J, with 5 bases between the two ends. The length of the CDR3 is 12 residues. In nucleotides, the CDR3 is TGTGCCAGCCTTCACTCTGGAAACACCATATATTTT. Its protein product is CASLHSGNTIYF.

The chain has TRBV10-3 and TRBJ1-3; 8 bases are a match to TRBD1. The trim removed 0 bases at V and 1 base at J, leaving 14 bases unmatched. There are 20 residues in the CDR3. Looked up from germline, CDR1 is ENHRY and CDR2 is SYGVKD. In DNA, the CDR3 is TGTGCCATCAGTGAGTCGTCTAAGGGGGCAGGGGGCAGGTCTGGAAACACCATATATTTT. Residues: CAISESSKGAGGRSGNTIYF.

This rearrangement joins TRBV6-4 to TRBJ2-1; either TRBD1 or TRBD2 may supply D (5 bases each). Trimming stripped 5 bases from V and 5 bases from J, with 16 bases between. The CDR3 spans 15 residues. CDR1 MRHNA and CDR2 SNTAGT come from the germline V gene. This CDR3 reads CASSRDPIRHNEQFF. The CDR3 DNA follows: TGTGCCAGCAGTAGGGACCCTATACGGCACAATGAGCAGTTCTTC.

Ten or more counts support this clone. V is TRBV5-1 and J is TRBJ1-4; no definite D call. V lost 3 bases to trimming and J lost 3 bases, with 18 bases between them. The CDR3 is 17 amino acids. Germline V lookup: CDR1 SGHRS, CDR2 YFSETQ. The DNA of the CDR3 is TGCGCCAGCAGCTCCCCCGCTGGGGAAGTTCCTAATGAAAAACTGTTTTTT. Translated, it gives CASSSPAGEVPNEKLFF.

This chain connects TRBV4-1 to TRBJ2-4, with D hard to call. The CDR3 has 15 amino acids. Trimming took off 2 bases at V and 3 bases at J, with 11 bases between the two ends. CDR1 is MGHRA, CDR2 YSYEKL, per germline. As DNA, the CDR3 is TGCGCCAGCAGCCAAACTTGGGTTGTCAAAAACATTCAGTACTTC. Protein: CASSQTWVVKNIQYF.

Here the CDR3 reads CASSRQGESTDTQYF. CDR3 coding DNA: TGTGCCAGCAGCCGACAGGGGGAATCCACAGATACGCAGTATTTT. J is TRBJ2-3 and V is TRBV6-1; 9 positions agree with TRBD1. The length of the CDR3 is 15 residues. The V and J ends lost 6 bases and 2 bases, in that order; junction bases with no gene match: 6. CDR1 is MNHNS and CDR2 is SASEGT in the germline V gene.

The chain couples TRBV11-2 to TRBJ2-7, with 7 bases lining up with TRBD2. The CDR3 length is 15 residues. V was clipped by 5 bases and J by 1 base; unmatched bases: 8. Germline CDR1 is SGHAT and CDR2 is FQNNGV. CDR3 DNA sequence: TGTGCCAGCAGCACCCGGACTAGTGGGTCCTACGAGCAGTACTTC. Amino acids: CASSTRTSGSYEQYF.

This chain uses TRBV11-2 with TRBJ2-5; no firm D call. The V end lost 5 bases, the J end lost 5 bases, and 15 bases lay between the germline ends. The germline V gene has CDR1 SGHAT and CDR2 FQNNGV. The CDR3 length is 14 residues. DNA of the CDR3: TGTGCCAGCAGCCCGAGGCGATGGGGTGAGACCCAGTACTTC. It translates to CASSPRRWGETQYF.

The chain is built from TRBV11-1 and TRBJ2-7; D gene unclear. Germline V CDR1 and CDR2: SGHAT, FQDESV (reference sequence). V shed 3 bases and J shed 6 bases, with 9 bases lying between them. The CDR3 spans 12 residues. The CDR3 loop reads CASSFGRAEQYF. CDR3 DNA: TGTGCCAGCAGCTTTGGAAGGGCCGAGCAGTACTTC. The variable domain in full, completed from reference TRBV11-1 and TRBJ2-7, reads EAEVAQSPRYKITEKSQAVAFWCDPISGHATLYWYRQILGQGPELLVQFQDESVVDDSQLPKDRFSAERLKGVDSTLKIQPAELGDSAMYLCASSFGRAEQYFGPGTRLTVT.

V usage is TRBV2 and J usage is TRBJ1-2, with D tentatively TRBD1 (6 bases). From germline, CDR1 is SNHLY and CDR2 FYNNEI. Trimming pared 6 bases from V and 2 bases from J, leaving 10 bases between. The CDR3 sequence is 13 residues long. The CDR3 spells CASSADRNYGYTF. The CDR3 DNA follows: TGTGCCAGCAGCGCAGACAGGAACTATGGCTACACCTTC.

V is TRBV28 and J is TRBJ1-5, with D possibly TRBD1 on 5 matching bases. The CDR3 contains 17 residues. V shed 4 bases and J shed 0 bases, with 16 bases lying between them. Germline lookup yields CDR1 MDHEN and CDR2 SYDVKM. CDR3 DNA sequence: TGTGCCAGCAGTTCTGACGGGGGGTCTTTTAGCAATCAGCCCCAGCATTTT. Its protein product is CASSSDGGSFSNQPQHF.

This chain connects TRBV5-4 to TRBJ1-2, with 7 bases aligning to TRBD1. With 6 bases clipped from V and 5 bases from J, the junction kept 13 bases outside the gene matches. The germline V gene has CDR1 SGHNT and CDR2 YYREEE (reference sequence). The CDR3 has 15 amino acids. CDR3 amino acids: CASNHPGTEPYGYTF. The CDR3 DNA sequence: TGTGCCAGCAACCACCCGGGGACAGAACCTTATGGCTACACCTTC. Drawing the rest from reference TRBV5-4 and TRBJ1-2, the complete variable domain is ETGVTQSPTHLIKTRGQQVTLRCSSQSGHNTVSWYQQALGQGPQFIFQYYREEENGRGNFPPRFSGLQFPNYSSELNVNALELDDSALYLCASNHPGTEPYGYTFGSGTRLTVV.

This sequence joins TRBV18 and TRBJ2-5, with a possible D match to TRBD1 (6 bases). The CDR3 is 14 residues long. The ends were cut back, 4 bases at V and 1 base at J, with 10 bases in the middle. Looked up from germline, CDR1 is KGHSH and CDR2 is LQKENI. The CDR3 region is CASSLLTGQETQYF. In DNA form, the CDR3 reads TGTGCCAGCTCACTTCTGACAGGCCAAGAGACCCAGTACTTC.

The V gene is TRBV7-9, the J gene TRBJ2-7; D gene uncertain. The CDR3 has 14 residues. The V gene lost 8 bases and the J gene lost 0 bases, with 14 bases spanning the gap. The germline gives CDR1 SEHNR, CDR2 FQNEAQ (reference sequence). CDR3 loop: CASGQAGGSYEQYF. The CDR3 nucleotides read TGTGCCAGCGGTCAAGCCGGCGGCTCCTACGAGCAGTACTTC.

This clone has just one count. This chain's CDR3 is CASSLRTSTNTDTQYF. CDR3 DNA: TGTGCCAGCAGCCTACGGACTAGCACCAACACAGATACGCAGTATTTT. The chain links TRBV9 to TRBJ2-3; 8 positions match TRBD2. The germline V gene encodes CDR1 SGDLS and CDR2 YYNGEE. With V trimmed by 4 bases and J by 2 bases, 9 bases remained unmatched. CDR3 length: 16 amino acids.

The chain links TRBV5-5 to TRBJ1-5; D ambiguous. Trimming took off 3 bases at V and 4 bases at J, with 14 bases between the two ends. CDR1 and CDR2 (germline): SGHKS, YYEKEE (reference sequence). The CDR3 contains 15 residues. The CDR3 bases are TGTGCCAGCAGCTCGGCATCACTTAGAAATCAGCCCCAGCATTTT. Translated, it gives CASSSASLRNQPQHF.